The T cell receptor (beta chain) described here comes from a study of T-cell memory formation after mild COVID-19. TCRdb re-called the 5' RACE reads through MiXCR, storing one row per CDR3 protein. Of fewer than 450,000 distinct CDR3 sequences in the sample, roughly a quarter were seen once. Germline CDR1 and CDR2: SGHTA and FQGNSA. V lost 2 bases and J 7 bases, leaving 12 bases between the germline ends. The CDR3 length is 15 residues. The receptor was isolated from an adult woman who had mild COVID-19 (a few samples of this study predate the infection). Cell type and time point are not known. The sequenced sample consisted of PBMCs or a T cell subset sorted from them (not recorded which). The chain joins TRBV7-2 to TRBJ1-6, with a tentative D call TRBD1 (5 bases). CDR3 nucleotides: TGTGCCAGCAGCTTACCCATTTCAGGGAATTCACCCCTCCACTTT. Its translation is CASSLPISGNSPLHF.